These T cell receptor beta chains were read from a single sample in a study of blood T cell repertoires in COVID-19. Libraries were prepared by immunoSEQ multiplex PCR; TCRdb keeps only in-frame clonotypes and omits some of them. Among 190,000 or so clones listed, 75% to 90% were seen once. The sample comprised PBMCs or T cells enriched from blood (not recorded which). These receptor sequences come from a woman aged 30 to 39 who had been exposed to COVID-19. CDR3s include the opening cysteine and the closing phenylalanine or tryptophan.

length	V	J	CDR3
13	TRBV27	TRBJ1-2	CASSLRSAYGYTF
15	TRBV7-8	TRBJ2-7	CASRNPGQGAYEQYF
13	TRBV12-5	TRBJ1-4	CASARRGREKLFF
16	TRBV12-5	TRBJ2-3	CASGSGLAGRTDTQYF
15	TRBV2	TRBJ2-7	CASSDPGQGAYEQYF
14	TRBV5-1	TRBJ1-2	CASNLRGGLQGYTF
15	TRBV6-2/TRBV6-3	TRBJ2-1	CASSSPRLADNEQFF
17	TRBV3-1/TRBV3-2	TRBJ1-1	CASSQGGWEKTYTEAFF
15	TRBV4-1	TRBJ1-3	CASSPSHASGNTIYF
19	TRBV9	TRBJ2-3	CASSVEASGGVPSTDTQYF
15	TRBV7-8	TRBJ2-1	CASSNWGDRDNEQFF
14	TRBV2	TRBJ1-5	CASRPTGIGQPQHF
14	TRBV9	TRBJ1-1	CASSTTGVGTEAFF
14	TRBV9	TRBJ1-5	CASSATGDNQPQHF
14	TRBV7-2	TRBJ1-2	CASSLTGEAYGYTF
14	TRBV6-5	TRBJ1-4	CASTPKGPGEKLFF
15	TRBV24-1	TRBJ2-2	CATGGKGVRTGELFF
15	TRBV6-5	TRBJ2-7	CASSRQGMGSYEQYF
16	TRBV2	TRBJ2-2	CASSVGQGFNTGELFF
15	TRBV2	TRBJ1-2	CASSEDRGSLDGYTF
14	TRBV4-1	TRBJ1-1	CASSLADKNTEAFF
16	TRBV14	TRBJ1-1	CASSPRGRGGGTEAFF
15	TRBV19	TRBJ2-3	CASSIAGTHTDTQYF
16	TRBV18	TRBJ1-6	CASSPRANSYNSPLHF
12	TRBV2	TRBJ2-7	CASSGGPYEQYF
11	TRBV6-1	TRBJ1-1	CASRAREEAFF
13	TRBV6-1	TRBJ1-5	CASSEASVQPQHF
13	TRBV12-3/TRBV12-4	TRBJ1-6	CASSPRESSPLHF